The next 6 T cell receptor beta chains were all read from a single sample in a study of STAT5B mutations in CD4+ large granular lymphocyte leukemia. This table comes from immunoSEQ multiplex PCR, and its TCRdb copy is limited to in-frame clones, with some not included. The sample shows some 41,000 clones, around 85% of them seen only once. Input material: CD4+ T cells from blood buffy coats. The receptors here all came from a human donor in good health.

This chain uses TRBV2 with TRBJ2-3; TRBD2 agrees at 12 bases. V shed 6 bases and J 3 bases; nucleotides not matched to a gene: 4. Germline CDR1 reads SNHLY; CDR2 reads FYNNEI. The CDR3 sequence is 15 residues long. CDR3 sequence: CASRLLAGGTDTQYF. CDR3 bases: TGTGCCAGCAGACTACTAGCGGGAGGAACAGATACGCAGTATTTT.

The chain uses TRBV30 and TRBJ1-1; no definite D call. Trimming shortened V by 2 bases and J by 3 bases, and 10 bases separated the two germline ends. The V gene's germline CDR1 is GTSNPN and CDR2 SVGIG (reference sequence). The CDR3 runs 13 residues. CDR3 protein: CAWSTGPYTEAFF. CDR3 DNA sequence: TGTGCCTGGAGTACCGGGCCATACACTGAAGCTTTCTTT.

The DNA for the CDR3 is TGTGCCAGCAGCCCCGTGGGTTTAACCTACGAGCAGTACTTC. This sequence encodes CASSPVGLTYEQYF. V usage is TRBV7-9 and J usage is TRBJ2-7; no clear D. The germline V and J ends were trimmed by 5 bases and 2 bases, with 13 bases remaining between them. Per germline, CDR1 SEHNR and CDR2 FQNEAQ (reference sequence). This CDR3 has 14 amino acids.

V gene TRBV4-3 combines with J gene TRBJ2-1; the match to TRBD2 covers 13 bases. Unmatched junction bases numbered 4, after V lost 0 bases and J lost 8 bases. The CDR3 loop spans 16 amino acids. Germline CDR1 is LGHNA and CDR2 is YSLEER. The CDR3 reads CASSQDWTSGGHEQFF. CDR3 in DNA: TGCGCCAGCAGCCAAGATTGGACTAGCGGGGGCCATGAGCAGTTCTTC.

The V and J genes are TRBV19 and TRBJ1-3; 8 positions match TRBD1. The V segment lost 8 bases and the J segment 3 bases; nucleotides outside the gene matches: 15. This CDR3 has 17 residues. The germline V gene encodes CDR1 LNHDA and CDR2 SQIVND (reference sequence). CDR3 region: CASSWTGNSFDGNTIYF. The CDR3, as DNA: TGTGCCAGTTCTTGGACAGGGAACTCTTTCGATGGAAACACCATATATTTT.

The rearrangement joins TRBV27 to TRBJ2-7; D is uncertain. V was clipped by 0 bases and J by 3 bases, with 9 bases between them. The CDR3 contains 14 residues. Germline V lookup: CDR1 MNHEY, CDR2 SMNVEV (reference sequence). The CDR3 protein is CASSLSTDHYEQYF. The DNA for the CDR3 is TGTGCCAGCAGTTTATCAACAGATCACTACGAGCAGTACTTC.